The present entry profiles one TCR beta chain with its context. It lacks a known antigen. Base qualities were left out, and no much larger clone turns up one base away. The sample comes from a study of pediatric ulcerative colitis (dated by TCRdb to the late 2010s). For context, the study as a whole: Under ten ulcerative colitis patients had pancolitis and two had left-sided colitis, with histology consistent with ulcerative colitis in all. By Pediatric Ulcerative Colitis Activity Index, two patients had mild disease, several had moderate disease and three had acute severe colitis. From roughly 9 newly diagnosed, treatment-naive pediatric ulcerative colitis patients and a few non-IBD control children, paired blood and rectal samples were collected. Results and caveats for the whole study, not just this receptor: Features of the rectal repertoire distinguished controls, mild-moderate colitis patients and acute severe colitis patients, and in acute severe colitis, rectal diversity was reduced because of clonal expansions. Clonal overlap between a subject's own blood and rectum was significantly greater in ulcerative colitis patients than in controls, which suggests more T cell trafficking to inflamed tissue. T cells from blood may have been included in the rectal pinch biopsies, particularly in patients with overt colitis. A couple of patients' blood samples yielded substantially fewer templates for technical reasons and were excluded from blood-rectal overlap analysis. With only a handful of individuals, the healthy control group was small. A couple of rectal CDR3 clonotypes were detected in all ulcerative colitis patients and were not detected in any of the controls. Because the repertoires came from total lymphocyte DNA, rare subsets such as regulatory T cells may have patterns that are not reflected.

Between the V and J ends, shortened by 0 bases and 0 bases respectively, the junction contains 11 bases. From the cysteine up to the phenylalanine, the CDR3 has a length of 16 residues. Only CDR3 DNA is held: 48 bases, read in frame from base 1. The germline V gene (reference sequence) gives CDR1 as GTSNPN and CDR2 as SVGIG. During colonoscopy, one to two pinch biopsies were obtained from the rectum for research purposes. No immunosuppressive medication had been given to the ulcerative colitis patients before the diagnostic colonoscopy. Before DNA isolation, rectal biopsies were subjected to proteinase K digestion. The Wizard kit (Promega) was used to extract genomic DNA from the blood and intestinal samples. Through the immunoSEQ TRB Survey service, multiplex V and J primers were used to amplify rearranged CDR3 beta regions from genomic DNA. To keep sequencing depth the same across samples, survey-level depth of up to 500,000 reads per sample was applied. Libraries were purified, pooled and sequenced on Illumina technology. The paper's processing steps were these. Productive clonality, sample overlap, pairwise scatters, CDR3 beta length, V/D/J gene usage and productiveness were assessed with immunoSEQ online tools. Calculated diversity was defined as the number of unique rearrangements divided by total templates times 100, and Shannon and Simpson indices were additionally computed. Z-score normalized data were analyzed by principal component analysis with the R prcomp function and the ggbiplot package. Morisita's index was used to quantify blood-rectal clonal overlap within each subject. TCRdb took over this immuneACCESS table, retaining in-frame rearrangements with V and J assigned. Such tables are incomplete; in checked studies, under half of the missing clones stem from an unresolved V gene, and the remainder is unexplained. D and trimming were read from the DNA, whereas the V and J calls and clone size are those reported in that table. The sample yields some 24,000 clones; more than 65% were counted once. The top ten hold roughly 7.8% of the sample.

Sequenced sample: gut tissue. The source of this sequence is a boy between 5 and 17 years old with severe ulcerative colitis. The rearranged chain carries TRBV30 and TRBJ1-4; no confident D gene assignment can be made. The CDR3 has the sequence CAWSVLRQPTNEKLFF. The nucleotides read TGTGCCTGGAGTGTACTTCGGCAGCCAACTAATGAAAAACTGTTTTTT.